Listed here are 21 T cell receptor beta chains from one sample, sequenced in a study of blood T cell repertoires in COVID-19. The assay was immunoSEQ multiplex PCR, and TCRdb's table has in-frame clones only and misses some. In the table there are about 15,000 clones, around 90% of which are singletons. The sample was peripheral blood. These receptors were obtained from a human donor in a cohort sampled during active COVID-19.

CDR3 amino acids: CATSPPEQYGYTF. The CDR3 DNA is TGTGCCACCAGCCCACCCGAACAATATGGCTACACCTTC. J is TRBJ1-2 and V is TRBV15; D is ambiguous. The CDR3 contains 13 residues. V lost 5 bases and J lost 5, with 12 bases in between. Germline V lookup: CDR1 LNHNV, CDR2 YYDKDF (reference sequence).

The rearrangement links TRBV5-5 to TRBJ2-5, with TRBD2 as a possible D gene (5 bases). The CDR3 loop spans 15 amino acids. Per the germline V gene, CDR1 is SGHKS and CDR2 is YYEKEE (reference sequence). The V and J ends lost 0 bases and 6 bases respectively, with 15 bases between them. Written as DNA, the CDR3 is TGTGCCAGCAGCTTGGAGCGGCAGGCCGGGCAGACCCAGTACTTC. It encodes CASSLERQAGQTQYF.

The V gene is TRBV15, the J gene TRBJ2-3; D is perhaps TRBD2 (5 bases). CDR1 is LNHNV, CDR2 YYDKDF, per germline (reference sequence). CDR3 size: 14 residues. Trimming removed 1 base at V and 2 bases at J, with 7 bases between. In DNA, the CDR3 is TGTGCCACCAGCAGAGCGGACTCCACAGATACGCAGTATTTT. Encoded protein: CATSRADSTDTQYF.

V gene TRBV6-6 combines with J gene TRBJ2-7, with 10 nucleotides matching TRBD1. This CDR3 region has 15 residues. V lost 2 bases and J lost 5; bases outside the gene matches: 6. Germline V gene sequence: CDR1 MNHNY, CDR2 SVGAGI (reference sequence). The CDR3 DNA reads TGTGCCAGCAGTTACCGGACAGGGGGTGAGGACGAGCAGTACTTC. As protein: CASSYRTGGEDEQYF.

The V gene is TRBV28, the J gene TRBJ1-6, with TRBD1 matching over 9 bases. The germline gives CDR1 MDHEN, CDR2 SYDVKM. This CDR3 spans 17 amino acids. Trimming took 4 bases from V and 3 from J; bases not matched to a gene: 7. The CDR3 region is CASSWDRAQNYNSPLHF. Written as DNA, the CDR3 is TGTGCCAGCAGTTGGGACAGGGCGCAAAACTATAATTCACCCCTCCACTTT.

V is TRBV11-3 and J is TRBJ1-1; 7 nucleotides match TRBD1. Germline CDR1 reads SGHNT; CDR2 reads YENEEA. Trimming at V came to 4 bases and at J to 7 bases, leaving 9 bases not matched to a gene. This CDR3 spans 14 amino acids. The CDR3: CASSSGQVGSEAFF. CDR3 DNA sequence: TGTGCCAGCAGCTCCGGACAGGTAGGGAGTGAAGCTTTCTTT.

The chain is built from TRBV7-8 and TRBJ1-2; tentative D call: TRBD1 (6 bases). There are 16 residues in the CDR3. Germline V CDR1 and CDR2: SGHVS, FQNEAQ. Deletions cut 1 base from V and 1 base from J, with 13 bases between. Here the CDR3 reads CASSLVAGARNYGYTF. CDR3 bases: TGTGCCAGCAGCTTAGTGGCAGGGGCGCGTAACTATGGCTACACCTTC.

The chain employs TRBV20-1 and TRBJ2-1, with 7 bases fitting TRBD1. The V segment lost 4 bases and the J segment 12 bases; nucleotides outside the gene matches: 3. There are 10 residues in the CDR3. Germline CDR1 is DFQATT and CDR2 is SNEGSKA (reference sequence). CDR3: CSAIRDRQFF. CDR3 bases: TGCAGTGCTATCCGGGACAGGCAGTTCTTC.

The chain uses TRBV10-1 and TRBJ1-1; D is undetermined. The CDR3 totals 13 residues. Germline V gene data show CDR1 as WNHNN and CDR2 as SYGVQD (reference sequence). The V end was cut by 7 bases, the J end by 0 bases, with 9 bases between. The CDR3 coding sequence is TGCGCCAGCAAGCGCACACTGAACACTGAAGCTTTCTTT. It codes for CASKRTLNTEAFF.

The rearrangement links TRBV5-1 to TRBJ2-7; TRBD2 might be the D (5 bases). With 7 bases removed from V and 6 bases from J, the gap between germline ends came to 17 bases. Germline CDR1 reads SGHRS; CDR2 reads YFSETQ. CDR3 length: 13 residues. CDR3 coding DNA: TGCGCCAGCCGACGGGGATCCCCTGGCGAGCAGTACTTC. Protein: CASRRGSPGEQYF.

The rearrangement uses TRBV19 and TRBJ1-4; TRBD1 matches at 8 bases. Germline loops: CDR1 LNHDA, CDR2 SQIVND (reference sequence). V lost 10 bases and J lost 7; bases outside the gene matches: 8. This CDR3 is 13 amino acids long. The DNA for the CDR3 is TGTGCCACCGCACAGGGGGGAGGTGAAAAACTGTTTTTT. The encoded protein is CATAQGGGEKLFF.

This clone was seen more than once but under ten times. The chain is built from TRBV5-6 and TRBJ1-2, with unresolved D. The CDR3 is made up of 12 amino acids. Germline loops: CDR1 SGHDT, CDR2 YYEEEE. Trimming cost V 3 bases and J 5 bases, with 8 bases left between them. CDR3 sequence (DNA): TGTGCCAGCAGCTCCGGACTTTATGGCTACACCTTC. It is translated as CASSSGLYGYTF.

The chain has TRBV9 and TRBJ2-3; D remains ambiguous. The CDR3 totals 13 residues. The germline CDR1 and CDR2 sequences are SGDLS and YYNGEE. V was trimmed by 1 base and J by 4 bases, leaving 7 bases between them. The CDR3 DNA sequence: TGTGCCAGCAGCGTACAGGTAGCAGATACGCAGTATTTT. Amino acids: CASSVQVADTQYF.

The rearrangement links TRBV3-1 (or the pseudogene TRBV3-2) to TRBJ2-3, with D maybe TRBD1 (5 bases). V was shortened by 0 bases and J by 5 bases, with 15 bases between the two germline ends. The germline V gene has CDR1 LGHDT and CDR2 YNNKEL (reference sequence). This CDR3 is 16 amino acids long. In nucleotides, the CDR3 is TGTGCCAGCAGCCAAGATTATCGGCAGGGTGGAGATACGCAGTATTTT. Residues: CASSQDYRQGGDTQYF.

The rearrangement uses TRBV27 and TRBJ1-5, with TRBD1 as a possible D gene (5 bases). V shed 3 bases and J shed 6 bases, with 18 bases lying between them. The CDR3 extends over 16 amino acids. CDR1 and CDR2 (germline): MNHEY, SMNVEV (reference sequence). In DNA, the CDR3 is TGTGCCAGCAGTTTGGGTGGGGGAGGGATAGGTCAGCCCCAGCATTTT. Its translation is CASSLGGGGIGQPQHF.

CDR3 sequence: CAWSVGGSGANVLTF. The DNA for the CDR3 is TGTGCCTGGAGTGTAGGGGGATCTGGGGCCAACGTCCTGACTTTC. The chain has TRBV30 and TRBJ2-6, with D possibly TRBD1 on 6 matching bases. The germline V and J ends were trimmed by 0 bases and 1 base, with 7 bases remaining between them. The CDR3 runs to 15 residues. The germline V gene has CDR1 GTSNPN and CDR2 SVGIG (reference sequence).

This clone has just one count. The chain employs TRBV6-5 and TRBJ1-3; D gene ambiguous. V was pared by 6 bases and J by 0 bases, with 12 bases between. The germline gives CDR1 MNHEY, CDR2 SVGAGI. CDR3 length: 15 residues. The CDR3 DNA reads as TGTGCCAGCAGGGAGACGTCTAACTCTGGAAACACCATATATTTT. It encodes CASRETSNSGNTIYF.

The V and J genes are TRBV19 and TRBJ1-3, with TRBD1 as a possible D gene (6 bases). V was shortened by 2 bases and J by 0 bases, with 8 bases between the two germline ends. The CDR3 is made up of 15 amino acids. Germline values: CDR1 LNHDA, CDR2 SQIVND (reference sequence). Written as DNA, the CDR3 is TGTGCCAGTAGTATACGGGGGGCCTCTGGAAACACCATATATTTT. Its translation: CASSIRGASGNTIYF.

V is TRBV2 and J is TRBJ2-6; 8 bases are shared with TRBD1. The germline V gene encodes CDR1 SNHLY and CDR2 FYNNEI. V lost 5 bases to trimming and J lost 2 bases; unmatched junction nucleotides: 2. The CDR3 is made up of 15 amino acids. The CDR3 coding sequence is TGTGCCAGCAGTTGGGGACAGGCTGGGGCCAACGTCCTGACTTTC. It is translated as CASSWGQAGANVLTF.

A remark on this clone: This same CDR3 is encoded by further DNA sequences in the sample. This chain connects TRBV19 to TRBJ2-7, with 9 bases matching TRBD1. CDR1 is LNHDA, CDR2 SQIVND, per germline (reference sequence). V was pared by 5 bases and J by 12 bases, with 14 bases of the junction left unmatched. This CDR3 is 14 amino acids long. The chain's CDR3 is CASSPVNGGTGMYF. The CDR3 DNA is TGTGCCAGTAGTCCCGTCAATGGGGGGACAGGGATGTACTTC.

The CDR3 sequence: CASSLATGAHTF. In nucleotides, the CDR3 is TGTGCCAGCAGTTTGGCGACAGGGGCTCACACCTTC. The chain combines TRBV28 with TRBJ1-2, with TRBD1 matching over 8 bases. The CDR3 extends over 12 amino acids. J was trimmed by 12 bases and V by 3 bases; bases with no gene match: 6. Germline-derived CDR1 and CDR2 are MDHEN and SYDVKM.